These 15 T cell receptor beta chains originate from one sample sequenced in a study of spatial heterogeneity in lung cancer. Findings of the study overall: Mutation tallies in tumors tracked expanded intratumoral alpha and beta TCR counts.

In TCRdb, the 5' RACE reads were re-called with MiXCR into one record per CDR3 protein. The sample has about 22,000 distinct CDR3 sequences; 2.5% to 3% are singletons. Time point in this sample: sample taken at primary tumor resection. For these TCRs, the target antigens are not known. The material was lung tumor tissue, obtained at surgery. The source is a male donor with early-stage non-small cell lung cancer.

This clonotype was observed at least ten times. The V gene is TRBV7-3, the J gene TRBJ2-3, with 7 bases fitting TRBD1. Germline trimming cut 5 bases from V and 6 bases from J; bases unmatched to any gene: 11. The CDR3 spans 15 residues. The germline V gene has CDR1 SGHTA and CDR2 FQGTGA. CDR3 bases: TGTGCCAGCAGCATCACAGGGGCTCGAATGGATACGCAGTATTTT. Protein sequence: CASSITGARMDTQYF.

The table lists this clonotype with many counts. CDR3 coding DNA: TGTGCCAGCAGCTTTGGGACAGGGCTGGACGAGCAGTACTTC. Translated: CASSFGTGLDEQYF. The chain is built from TRBV7-6 and TRBJ2-7; 9 bases are shared with TRBD1. The CDR3 consists of 14 residues. The ends lost 3 bases at V and 5 bases at J; junction bases unmatched: 5. Germline-derived CDR1 and CDR2 are SGHVS and FNYEAQ.

This clonotype came up many times. This sequence joins TRBV30 and TRBJ2-7, with D perhaps matching TRBD2 (6 bases). V lost 6 bases and J lost 6, with 6 bases in between. The germline V gene has CDR1 GTSNPN and CDR2 SVGIG (reference sequence). The CDR3 is 9 residues long. This chain's CDR3 is CACGSEQYF. CDR3 bases: TGTGCCTGCGGGAGCGAGCAGTACTTC. The variable domain in full, completed from reference TRBV30 and TRBJ2-7, reads SQTIHQWPATLVQPVGSPLSLECTVEGTSNPNLYWYRQAAGRGLQLLFYSVGIGQISSEVPQNLSASRPQDRQFILSSKKLLLSDSGFYLCACGSEQYFGPGTRLTVT.

By sample fraction, this clonotype is medium-sized. The rearrangement joins TRBV10-3 to TRBJ1-5, with no clear D. Trimming pared 0 bases from V and 3 bases from J, leaving 6 bases between. Per germline, CDR1 ENHRY and CDR2 SYGVKD. CDR3 length equals 14 residues. CDR3 residues: CAISESTSNQPQHF. As DNA, the CDR3 is TGTGCCATCAGTGAGTCTACCTCCAATCAGCCCCAGCATTTT.

This clonotype was seen repeatedly, ten times or more. This rearrangement joins TRBV20-1 to TRBJ1-2, with D unresolved. This CDR3 has 11 amino acids. CDR1 and CDR2 from the germline V gene are DFQATT and SNEGSKA (reference sequence). V lost 1 base and J 6 bases, leaving 6 bases between the germline ends. The CDR3 protein is CSARVDNGYTF. In DNA, the CDR3 is TGCAGTGCTAGAGTAGACAATGGCTACACCTTC.

Only a few counts were recorded for this clonotype. This chain connects TRBV24-1 to TRBJ2-1; D is unclear. Looked up from germline, CDR1 is KGHDR and CDR2 is SFDVKD. This CDR3 is 13 amino acids long. The ends were cut back, 3 bases at V and 10 bases at J, with 12 bases in the middle. The CDR3 DNA reads TGTGCCACCAGTGATGATTGGTCCTCGGAGCAGTTCTTC. Residues: CATSDDWSSEQFF.

This clonotype has at least ten counts. The chain combines TRBV28 with TRBJ1-2, with 8 bases fitting TRBD1. This CDR3 is built from 15 residues. Trimming cost V 3 bases and J 2 bases; bases outside gene matches: 5. CDR1 and CDR2 (germline): MDHEN, SYDVKM. The CDR3 DNA reads as TGTGCCAGCAGTTTCCAGGGGGCGAAGAACTATGGCTACACCTTC. It yields the protein CASSFQGAKNYGYTF.

This clonotype was observed at least ten times. The chain carries TRBV7-8 and TRBJ2-5, with 11 bases that match TRBD2. Germline-derived CDR1 and CDR2 are SGHVS and FQNEAQ. This CDR3 spans 17 amino acids. The ends lost 4 bases at V and 1 base at J; junction bases unmatched: 8. This CDR3 reads CASSSTRGLAVQETQYF. DNA of the CDR3: TGTGCCAGCAGCTCAACCAGGGGACTAGCGGTCCAAGAGACCCAGTACTTC.

This clonotype was counted between two and nine times. This may stem from a read error, because a much larger clone lies one nucleotide away. V and J are TRBV20-1 and TRBJ2-5, with 7 bases matching TRBD1. CDR3 size: 14 residues. Germline CDR1 and CDR2: DFQATT and SNEGSKA (reference sequence). V lost 6 bases and J lost 5; bases outside the gene matches: 12. The CDR3 nucleotides read TGCAGTGCGCGCAACGACAGGGATCATGAGACCCAGTACTTC. Protein product: CSARNDRDHETQYF.

This clonotype was seen repeatedly, ten times or more. This chain uses TRBV6-1 with TRBJ1-4; D unresolved. CDR1 and CDR2 from the germline V gene are MNHNS and SASEGT. This CDR3 is 15 amino acids long. Trimming cost V 2 bases and J 7 bases, with 14 bases left between them. CDR3 protein: CASSERGSMGEKLFF. CDR3 nucleotides: TGTGCCAGCAGTGAAAGAGGGTCAATGGGTGAAAAACTGTTTTTT.

This clonotype was seen many times. The chain uses TRBV6-6 and TRBJ2-2; TRBD2 matches 7 bases. J was trimmed by 7 bases and V by 5 bases; bases with no gene match: 10. The germline gives CDR1 MNHNY, CDR2 SVGAGI (reference sequence). The CDR3 is 15 residues long. This chain's CDR3 is CASSTPGGGGGELFF. As DNA, the CDR3 is TGTGCCAGCAGTACCCCGGGCGGGGGTGGCGGGGAGCTGTTTTTT.

This clonotype was recorded at least ten times. This chain joins TRBV18 and TRBJ1-1; D is unresolved. Germline V CDR1 and CDR2: KGHSH, LQKENI. Trimming removed 3 bases at V and 3 bases at J, with 20 bases between. The CDR3 spans 17 residues. The CDR3 protein is CASSPGVFLASYTEAFF. Written as DNA, the CDR3 is TGTGCCAGCTCACCGGGCGTGTTCTTAGCCTCTTACACTGAAGCTTTCTTT.

This clonotype was detected only a few times. This chain connects TRBV30 to TRBJ1-3; D gene unclear. The V gene's germline CDR1 is GTSNPN and CDR2 SVGIG (reference sequence). V was trimmed by 3 bases and J by 9 bases, leaving 9 bases between them. The CDR3 is 11 residues long. CDR3 in DNA: TGTGCCTGGAGACTAGGAGGCACCATATATTTT. Translating gives CAWRLGGTIYF.

This clonotype has a count of ten or more. This sequence joins TRBV28 and TRBJ2-3; no clear D. The CDR3 loop spans 12 amino acids. From germline, CDR1 is MDHEN and CDR2 SYDVKM. V lost 5 bases and J 2 bases, leaving 5 bases between the germline ends. CDR3 in amino acids: CASSRLTDTQYF. CDR3 in DNA: TGTGCCAGCAGTCGCCTCACAGATACGCAGTATTTT.

This clonotype has ten or more counts. The chain has TRBV4-1 and TRBJ2-3; tentatively, D is TRBD2 (6 bases). Trimming pared 5 bases from V and 0 bases from J, leaving 15 bases between. CDR1 and CDR2 from the germline V gene are MGHRA and YSYEKL. The CDR3 contains 16 residues. The CDR3 DNA is TGCGCCAGCAGCTGGAAGACTAGTACTAGCACAGATACGCAGTATTTT. Its translation: CASSWKTSTSTDTQYF.